The 15 T cell receptor beta chains below come from one sample, sequenced in a study of regulatory T cells in long-lasting Graves disease. Indicated time point: newly diagnosed GD, antithyroid drugs for less than 3 months. PBMCs were the source of the RNA used for TCR sequencing. The authors built TCR beta libraries using iRepertoire HTBI primers and Arm-PCR of CDR3 regions. TCRdb ran MiXCR on the multiplex PCR reads and lists one entry per CDR3 protein. Found here are 300,000 to 450,000 distinct CDR3 sequences, roughly 15% of them singletons; the top ten hold over 20%. The input for sequencing was peripheral blood mononuclear cells (PBMCs), taken at new diagnosis, from a patient treated with antithyroid drugs. These receptors were collected from a female donor with Graves disease.

Concerning this clonotype itself: A much larger clone differs from this one at a single base, so this may be a read error. The V and J genes are TRBV12-3 or TRBV12-4 and TRBJ2-6; D is unclear. Between the trimmed V and J ends, which lost 8 bases and 0 bases, there was a span of 8 bases. The length of the CDR3 is 14 residues. The CDR3 loop reads CASLRNSGANVLTF. DNA of the CDR3: TGTGCCAGCTTACGGAACTCTGGGGCCAACGTCCTGACTTTC.

This clonotype was found many times. The rearrangement links TRBV25-1 to TRBJ2-2; weak D call: TRBD2 (5 bases). Germline loops: CDR1 MGHDK, CDR2 SYGVNS. The ends were cut back, 3 bases at V and 2 bases at J, with 7 bases in the middle. The CDR3 length is 14 residues. The CDR3 nucleotides are TGTGCCAGCAGTGAGGACTTCAACACCGGGGAGCTGTTTTTT. Amino acids: CASSEDFNTGELFF. Together with reference TRBV25-1 and TRBJ2-2, the CDR3 gives the full variable domain: EADIYQTPRYLVIGTGKKITLECSQTMGHDKMYWYQQDPGMELHLIHYSYGVNSTEKGDLSSESTVSRIRTEHFPLTLESARPSHTSQYLCASSEDFNTGELFFGEGSRLTVL.

This clonotype was picked up many times. The genes are TRBV28 and TRBJ1-5, with D maybe TRBD1 (6 bases). The CDR3 consists of 12 residues. Germline loops: CDR1 MDHEN, CDR2 SYDVKM. Trimming pared 2 bases from V and 12 bases from J, leaving 11 bases between. CDR3 region: CASSLGDNSQHF. The DNA for the CDR3 is TGTGCCAGCAGTTTAGGGGACAACAGCCAGCATTTT.

This clonotype was observed a handful of times. This may be a read error, as it is one base from a much larger clone. The V and J genes are TRBV27 and TRBJ1-5; D ambiguous. The germline V and J ends were trimmed by 5 bases and 2 bases, with 7 bases remaining between them. Germline CDR1 is MNHEY and CDR2 is SMNVEV (reference sequence). This CDR3 contains 13 residues. As DNA, the CDR3 is TGTGCCAGCAGTGGACTGCGCAATCAGCCCCAGCATTTT. Protein sequence: CASSGLRNQPQHF.

This clonotype has at least ten counts. The chain has TRBV6-1 and TRBJ2-1; 7 bases line up with TRBD1. The CDR3 consists of 13 residues. Germline trimming cut 8 bases from V and 8 bases from J; bases unmatched to any gene: 9. The V gene's germline CDR1 is MNHNS and CDR2 SASEGT. The CDR3 DNA reads as TGTGCCAGCCGAAAACAGGGGCTGGATGAGCAGTTCTTC. Amino acids: CASRKQGLDEQFF.

A note on this clonotype: With a much larger clone just one base away, this may be a read error. The gene calls are TRBV6-1 and TRBJ1-2, with D unclear. The CDR3 contains 13 residues. Germline assignment: CDR1 MNHNS and CDR2 SASEGT. V was shortened by 7 bases and J by 5 bases, with 14 bases between the two germline ends. CDR3 region: CASTNPPTYGYTF. The DNA for the CDR3 is TGTGCCAGCACCAACCCACCGACTTATGGCTACACCTTC.

This clonotype has at least ten counts. The rearrangement joins TRBV11-3 to TRBJ2-3, with TRBD1 as a possible D gene (6 bases). Germline loops: CDR1 SGHNT, CDR2 YENEEA. V lost 3 bases and J 5 bases, leaving 21 bases between the germline ends. The CDR3 sequence is 17 residues long. Here the CDR3 reads CASSLGKQGLHGDTQYF. CDR3 in DNA: TGTGCCAGCAGCTTGGGGAAACAGGGTCTGCACGGAGATACGCAGTATTTT.

This clonotype appeared many times. The V and J genes are TRBV12-3 or TRBV12-4 and TRBJ2-7; unclear D gene. Trimming took off 1 base at V and 8 bases at J, with 6 bases between the two ends. CDR3 length: 11 amino acids. CDR3 region: CASSLGSKQYF. CDR3 nucleotide sequence: TGTGCCAGCAGTTTAGGGAGTAAGCAGTACTTC.

This clonotype has a count of ten or more. This chain connects TRBV5-1 to TRBJ2-7; 9 bases fit TRBD2. CDR1 SGHRS and CDR2 YFSETQ come from the germline V gene. V shed 0 bases, J shed 1 base, and the junction held 8 bases outside the gene matches. This CDR3 comprises 17 residues. In DNA form, the CDR3 reads TGCGCCAGCAGCTTGGCCTGGGGGACTAGCCGTTCCTACGAGCAGTACTTC. Encoded protein: CASSLAWGTSRSYEQYF.

This clonotype was seen ten or more times. The J gene is TRBJ1-3, the V gene TRBV29-1; D gene uncertain. This CDR3 contains 12 residues. V was pared by 2 bases and J by 8 bases, with 10 bases between. CDR1 and CDR2 from the germline V gene are SQVTM and ANQGSEA. The CDR3 region has the DNA TGCAGCGTTGAACCAACAGATCACACCATATATTTT. It is translated as CSVEPTDHTIYF.

This clonotype appeared many times. V is TRBV12-3 or TRBV12-4 and J is TRBJ1-5, with D perhaps matching TRBD1 (6 bases). The CDR3 is 13 amino acids. V was shortened by 4 bases and J by 3 bases, with 7 bases between the two germline ends. As DNA, the CDR3 is TGTGCCAGCAGTTGGACAGACAATCAGCCCCAGCATTTT. Its translation: CASSWTDNQPQHF.

The chain has TRBV5-5 and TRBJ2-6; D uncertain. V gave up 1 base and J gave up 0 bases, with 8 bases separating them. CDR1 is SGHKS, CDR2 YYEKEE, per germline (reference sequence). The CDR3 spans 16 residues. CDR3 in amino acids: CASSLTPDSGANVLTF. CDR3 in DNA: TGTGCCAGCAGCTTGACTCCGGACTCTGGGGCCAACGTCCTGACTTTC.

This clonotype was recorded many times. J is TRBJ1-5 and V is TRBV28, with TRBD1 as a possible D gene (5 bases). This CDR3 region has 12 residues. V lost 5 bases, J lost 7 bases, and 9 bases lay in between. The germline gives CDR1 MDHEN, CDR2 SYDVKM. DNA of the CDR3: TGTGCCAGCAGTCAGGGTCGACAGCCCCAGCATTTT. Its protein is CASSQGRQPQHF.

This sequence joins TRBV20-1 and TRBJ2-5; a weak D match, TRBD1 (6 bases). In germline, CDR1 is DFQATT, CDR2 SNEGSKA (reference sequence). The germline V and J ends were trimmed by 4 bases and 1 base, with 10 bases remaining between them. The CDR3 totals 13 residues. CDR3 sequence reads: CSAIRGGQETQYF. The CDR3 DNA reads as TGCAGTGCTATCAGGGGCGGCCAAGAGACCCAGTACTTC.

This clonotype was recorded at least ten times. This chain uses TRBV2 with TRBJ2-1; 10 bases agree with TRBD2. Germline V gene lookup returns CDR1 SNHLY and CDR2 FYNNEI. Trimming removed 8 bases from V and 3 bases from J; junction bases left unmatched: 1. The CDR3 is 13 residues long. CDR3 sequence (DNA): TGTGCCAGCCGGACTAGCGGCTACAATGAGCAGTTCTTC. Residues: CASRTSGYNEQFF. The full variable domain, rest sourced from reference TRBV2 and TRBJ2-1, is EPEVTQTPSHQVTQMGQEVILRCVPISNHLYFYWYRQILGQKVEFLVSFYNNEISEKSEIFDDQFSVERPDGSNFTLKIRSTKLEDSAMYFCASRTSGYNEQFFGPGTRLTVL.